Described below is a single T cell receptor (beta chain) sequence and its context. Together with a sample-barcoded 5' primer, a J-beta primer mix was included in a second PCR lasting roughly 6 to 12 cycles. The template-switch adaptor was a 5' adaptor with 12 random nucleotides. It tagged each cDNA molecule. From the 5' RACE reads, TCRdb called clonotypes with MiXCR, one entry per CDR3 protein. The data show more than 1,400,000 distinct CDR3 sequences, 42% seen once. The record originates from a study of blood T cells in healthy people across ages. V lost 6 bases to trimming and J lost 4 bases, with 12 bases between them. Germline loops: CDR1 LGHNA, CDR2 YNFKEQ. The CDR3 consists of 13 residues.

The sample consisted of blood. The V call is TRBV4-2, the J call TRBJ1-2; D is undetermined. The receptor was derived from a woman in her late teens or twenties in good health. CDR3 loop: CASRPDGLYGYTF. CDR3 in DNA: TGTGCCAGCAGACCCGACGGCCTCTATGGCTACACCTTC.